This T cell receptor (beta chain) was sequenced for a study of cytomegalovirus exposure and HLA in healthy donors. Study findings and constraints: When a later analysis compared HLA-associated TCR beta chains with equally common others, the HLA-associated chains turned out to be more clonally expanded and to have lower generation probabilities. For most subjects, TCR beta sequences were reported to predict HLA-A and HLA-B alleles with accuracy. Productive rates of about 90% or about 30% were seen for most TCR beta V segments in an earlier analysis.

Deletions cut 2 bases from V and 2 bases from J, with 6 bases between. Germline CDR1 reads MNHEY; CDR2 reads SVGAGI. The CDR3 runs 13 residues. Those who donated were healthy bone marrow donors. Points on this clone: The antigen is unknown.

PCR amplification relied on 60 Vbeta primers (plus 13 Jbeta primers). TCRdb's table, derived via immunoSEQ multiplex PCR, lists solely in-frame clones and lacks some. The data hold some 250,000 clones, with 82% observed a single time. Sequencing was done on a sample of PBMCs. This sequence was found in a woman aged 40 to 55 in good health and CMV-seropositive. V is TRBV6-5 and J is TRBJ1-2, with D unresolved. In DNA, the CDR3 is TGTGCCAGCAGTTACGTACGGAACTATGGCTACACCTTC. Amino acid sequence: CASSYVRNYGYTF.